This T cell receptor beta chain was found in a study of CD8+CD57+ T cells in acquired aplastic anemia (dated by TCRdb to the late 2010s). About the full investigation: A mean of about 3.2 ug of DNA, ranging from roughly 0.18 to 30 ug, was extracted from sorted CD4+ and CD8+ cells. A CD8+CD57+ expansion meant a frequency higher than the mean frequency seen in healthy subjects. Beyond this particular receptor, the publication reports: No significant difference in CD8+ Simpson's diversity was found between patients and healthy controls (P=0.060). Although 25 to 30 CD8+ CDR3 sequences were shared by patients and controls, these sequences appeared highly expressed in patients and within the immunodominant clones of patients.

This clonotype appeared a few times. No antigen is known for it. Base qualities are not recorded, but no much larger clone differs from it by a single base. Expansion of CD8+CD57+ cells had been shown by flow cytometry in the patients chosen for sequencing. All patients had severe acquired aplastic anemia diagnosed by International Study of Aplastic Anemia and Agranulocytosis and Camitta criteria. At the time blood was sampled, none of the patients had received any therapy. In this study, sorted CD4+ and CD8+ T cells from the blood of healthy subjects and of severe aplastic anemia patients had their TCR repertoires deep-sequenced. Patients were enrolled in the USA under clinicaltrials.gov protocols 00001620, 01623167, 00001397, 00071045, 00081523 and 00961064. Ficoll-Paque density gradient centrifugation was used to isolate peripheral blood mononuclear cells. Before DNA extraction, CD4+ and CD8+ T cells were sorted by FACS or by magnetic beads.

Genomic DNA served as template for TCR beta VDJ combination and CDR3 sequence profiling. TCR repertoire sequencing was run on an Illumina HiSeq 2000. Turning to the authors' computational methods: TRBV/TRBJ rearrangement plots, CDR3 size and DJ length profiles, and Simpson's diversity index were used to evaluate the repertoires. The most abundant DNA sequence in the deep sequencing data was defined as the immunodominant clone. CDR3 amino acid sequences were checked for sharing across subjects and were also compared against the VDJdb database and published repertoires. TCRdb ran its own pipeline on the public reads, namely fastp trimming at Q25 and MiXCR clone calling, and kept in-frame beta chains. Each CDR3 protein gets just one entry, which takes the most common genes and DNA from the rows behind it. TCRdb, rather than the study authors, made the V and J calls. Within this sample are 450,000 to 550,000 distinct CDR3 sequences, with around 30% of them counted one time only. The ten most abundant clones make up 0.7% to 1% of the sample.

Material for sequencing was sorted CD4+, CD8+, or CD8+CD57+ T cells (not recorded which) from PBMCs. The clonotype was recovered from a human donor with aplastic anemia.

DNA sequence: TGTGCCAGCAGGGAATCGGGCCCAGATACGCAGTATTTT. Its product reads: CASRESGPDTQYF. The rearrangement joined TRBV6-1 to TRBJ2-3; the D gene is not confidently resolved. The CDR3, cysteine through phenylalanine, is 13 amino acids long. The sequence is cut down to CDR3 DNA, 39 bases in frame from base 1. V is reduced by 6 bases and J by 4 bases, leaving a spacing of 11 bases between them. CDR1 and CDR2 (MNHNS, SASEGT) derive from the germline V gene.